One sample yielded the 32 T cell receptor beta chains listed below, sequenced in a study of T cells in Graves' hyperthyroidism and ophthalmopathy. Regions amplified from RNA transcripts were the TCR beta CDR3 regions. An initial round of RT-PCR targeting the TCR CDR3 relied on the HTBI primer set. TCRdb reanalysed the multiplex PCR reads using MiXCR and keeps one entry per CDR3 protein. Counted here are roughly 400,000 distinct CDR3 sequences, over 12% occurring once; the ten biggest clones make up 25% to 30%. Sequencing was done on a sample of blood. These receptors were collected from a man aged 45-60 years with Graves' ophthalmopathy.

The sample holds many counts of this clonotype. The chain is built from TRBV3-1 and TRBJ2-7; D is perhaps TRBD2 (6 bases). Trimming removed 4 bases at V and 3 bases at J, with 10 bases between. The CDR3 extends over 13 amino acids. Germline V gene data show CDR1 as LGHDT and CDR2 as YNNKEL (reference sequence). CDR3 bases: TGTGCCAGCAGCCGGACTAAGGACTACGAGCAGTACTTC. Protein: CASSRTKDYEQYF.

The table lists this clonotype with a few counts. This chain connects TRBV20-1 to TRBJ1-1; D gene unclear. The CDR3 is 11 amino acids. The V gene's germline CDR1 is DFQATT and CDR2 SNEGSKA (reference sequence). V lost 2 bases and J lost 3, with 4 bases in between. This CDR3 is CSARSDTEAFF. The CDR3 DNA sequence: TGCAGTGCTAGATCCGACACTGAAGCTTTCTTT.

For this clonotype: At one end, the junction sequence differs from germline, possibly due to a read error. The rearrangement links TRBV11-2 to TRBJ2-4; TRBD1 agrees at 7 bases. The CDR3 is made up of 18 amino acids. Germline assignment: CDR1 SGHAT and CDR2 FQNNGV. The CDR3 protein is CASSHVPGQILAKSIQYF. The CDR3 nucleotides are TGTGCCAGCAGCCACGTACCGGGACAGATCTTAGCCAAAAGCATTCAGTACTTC.

This clonotype has at least ten counts. The chain is built from TRBV5-8 and TRBJ2-7; D might be TRBD2 (6 bases). The CDR3 loop spans 13 amino acids. With 5 bases removed from V and 6 bases from J, the gap between germline ends came to 15 bases. The V gene's germline CDR1 is SGHTS and CDR2 YDEGEE. CDR3 protein: CASRSRDFGEQYF. CDR3 coding DNA: TGTGCCAGCAGATCTAGGGACTTCGGCGAGCAGTACTTC.

A word on this clonotype: Being one base from a much bigger clone, this may be a read error. The rearrangement joins TRBV2 to TRBJ2-7; D is undetermined. From germline, CDR1 is SNHLY and CDR2 FYNNEI. CDR3 size: 13 residues. The CDR3 reads CASSVGNNYGQYF. CDR3 in DNA: TGTGCCAGCAGTGTCGGCAACAACTACGGGCAGTACTTC.

In this sample, this clonotype turned up many times. This rearrangement joins TRBV13 to TRBJ2-1; 11 bases line up with TRBD2. With 3 bases clipped from V and 9 bases from J, the junction kept 10 bases outside the gene matches. Per germline, CDR1 PRHDT and CDR2 FYEKMQ (reference sequence). This CDR3 is 16 amino acids long. In nucleotides, the CDR3 is TGTGCCAGCAGCTTCATCGTAGCGGGAGGGTGGAGTGAGCAGTTCTTC. It specifies CASSFIVAGGWSEQFF.

This clonotype was seen repeatedly, ten times or more. The V gene is TRBV28, the J gene TRBJ2-5; no reliable D call. CDR1 MDHEN and CDR2 SYDVKM come from the germline V gene. The CDR3 has 15 residues. Trimming took off 7 bases at V and 3 bases at J, with 18 bases between the two ends. CDR3 residues: CASTPATPQEETQYF. CDR3 DNA: TGTGCCAGCACCCCCGCGACACCCCAAGAAGAGACCCAGTACTTC.

This clonotype came up many times. The chain recombines TRBV18 with TRBJ2-3, with TRBD2 identical over 10 bases. The germline gives CDR1 KGHSH, CDR2 LQKENI. V was pared by 3 bases and J by 5 bases, with 11 bases of the junction left unmatched. The CDR3 covers 17 residues. CDR3 nucleotide sequence: TGTGCCAGCTCACCGACCGCCCTAGCGGGAGTTTTAGATACGCAGTATTTT. Its translation: CASSPTALAGVLDTQYF.

In its sample, this clonotype was seen many times. The chain couples TRBV2 to TRBJ2-7; TRBD2 aligns across 14 bases. Unmatched junction bases numbered 9, after V lost 6 bases and J lost 5 bases. This CDR3 is 16 amino acids long. CDR1 is SNHLY and CDR2 is FYNNEI in the germline V gene. The CDR3: CASRGRLAGGLNEQYF. DNA for the CDR3: TGTGCCAGCAGGGGGAGACTAGCGGGAGGGCTAAACGAGCAGTACTTC.

This clonotype was observed at least ten times. It may be a read error: a sequence one base away is much more abundant. The chain recombines TRBV14 with TRBJ2-1; D remains ambiguous. Germline CDR1 reads SGHDN; CDR2 reads FVKESK. The CDR3 is made up of 11 amino acids. Trimming removed 2 bases from V and 5 bases from J, with 1 base in between. CDR3 protein: CASSQNNEQFF. The DNA of the CDR3 is TGTGCCAGCAGCCAAAACAATGAGCAGTTCTTC. The whole variable domain, filled in from reference TRBV14 and TRBJ2-1, reads EAGVTQFPSHSVIEKGQTVTLRCDPISGHDNLYWYRRVMGKEIKFLLHFVKESKQDESGMPNNRFLAERTGGTYSTLKVQPAELEDSGVYFCASSQNNEQFFGPGTRLTVL.

The sample holds one count of this clonotype. The chain couples TRBV7-8 to TRBJ1-5; TRBD1 aligns across 10 bases. CDR1 is SGHVS and CDR2 is FQNEAQ in the germline V gene. CDR3 length equals 20 residues. V was clipped by 3 bases and J by 1 base; unmatched bases: 15. CDR3 nucleotides: TGTGCCAGCAGCTTTATAGAGATAGACAGGGGGCCCCTAAGCAATCAGCCCCAGCATTTT. This encodes CASSFIEIDRGPLSNQPQHF.

The rearrangement uses TRBV5-1 and TRBJ2-2; no reliable D call. Looked up from germline, CDR1 is SGHRS and CDR2 is YFSETQ. Deletions cut 6 bases from V and 2 bases from J, with 11 bases between. CDR3 length: 14 amino acids. The CDR3 sequence is CASKTTGNTGELFF. As DNA, the CDR3 is TGCGCCAGCAAAACGACGGGTAACACCGGGGAGCTGTTTTTT.

The chain uses TRBV2 and TRBJ2-2; D might be TRBD2 (5 bases). The germline CDR1 and CDR2 sequences are SNHLY and FYNNEI. Trimming shortened V by 7 bases and J by 6 bases, and 12 bases separated the two germline ends. This CDR3 is built from 13 residues. DNA for the CDR3: TGTGCCAGCATTTACGGGATTTCCGGGGAGCTGTTTTTT. Its translation: CASIYGISGELFF.

This clonotype has more than one count but fewer than ten. This chain joins TRBV12-3 or TRBV12-4 and TRBJ2-3; D perhaps matches TRBD2 (6 bases). V shed 3 bases and J shed 4 bases, with 17 bases lying between them. This CDR3 has 16 residues. The CDR3 DNA is TGTGCCAGCAGTTTTGGCCTAGCAGCTAGCGCAGATACGCAGTATTTT. Amino acids: CASSFGLAASADTQYF.

This clonotype was recorded a few times. The chain carries TRBV6-5 and TRBJ2-1; possibly TRBD1 for D (6 bases). CDR3 length equals 14 residues. V was trimmed by 2 bases and J by 8 bases, leaving 13 bases between them. The germline CDR1 and CDR2 sequences are MNHEY and SVGAGI. CDR3 residues: CASSYTRQADEQFF. The CDR3 DNA reads as TGTGCCAGCAGTTACACGCGACAGGCGGATGAGCAGTTCTTC.

On this clonotype itself: Its ends do not fully match the called genes, so a read error is possible. V is TRBV27 and J is TRBJ2-5; D gene unclear. The CDR3 spans 14 residues. Germline V lookup: CDR1 MNHEY, CDR2 SMNVEV (reference sequence). The CDR3 reads CASMRMPVPETQYF. Here the CDR3 DNA reads TGTGCCAGCATGAGAATGCCAGTCCCCGAGACTCAGTACTTC.

In this sample, this clonotype turned up once. The V gene is TRBV19, the J gene TRBJ2-2; D unresolved. V was shortened by 1 base and J by 1 base, with 10 bases between the two germline ends. The germline V gene has CDR1 LNHDA and CDR2 SQIVND (reference sequence). The CDR3 covers 16 residues. The CDR3 nucleotides are TGTGCCAGTAGTATAGTAGGCTTAGAGAACACCGGGGAGCTGTTTTTT. Residues: CASSIVGLENTGELFF. Together with reference TRBV19 and TRBJ2-2, the CDR3 gives the full variable domain: DGGITQSPKYLFRKEGQNVTLSCEQNLNHDAMYWYRQDPGQGLRLIYYSQIVNDFQKGDIAEGYSVSREKKESFPLTVTSAQKNPTAFYLCASSIVGLENTGELFFGEGSRLTVL.

The chain has TRBV12-3 or TRBV12-4 and TRBJ2-2; D gene unclear. V lost 8 bases to trimming and J lost 5 bases, with 9 bases between them. CDR3 size: 12 residues. CDR3 sequence (DNA): TGTGCCAGCCCGTATCGAACCGGGGAGCTGTTTTTT. Its translation: CASPYRTGELFF.

Ten or more counts support this clonotype. V is TRBV20-1 and J is TRBJ2-1, with 8 nucleotides matching TRBD2. CDR1 DFQATT and CDR2 SNEGSKA come from the germline V gene (reference sequence). CDR3 length equals 14 residues. The junction had 7 bases not matched to a gene; V was cut back by 6 bases and J by 3 bases. This chain's CDR3 is CSAPGLAGYNEQFF. In DNA, the CDR3 is TGCAGTGCCCCAGGGCTAGCGGGCTACAATGAGCAGTTCTTC.

This clonotype was seen ten or more times. The J gene is TRBJ2-5, the V gene TRBV2; possible D gene TRBD1, 5 bases. Germline CDR1 reads SNHLY; CDR2 reads FYNNEI. The V end lost 5 bases, the J end lost 1 base, and 11 bases lay between the germline ends. The CDR3 has 14 amino acids. Written as DNA, the CDR3 is TGTGCCAGCAGTAAAGGACACCCCCAAGAGACCCAGTACTTC. Its protein is CASSKGHPQETQYF.

CDR3 region: CASSIDFRSPPFF. In DNA form, the CDR3 reads TGTGCCAGTAGTATAGATTTTAGATCTCCCCCGTTCTTC. The chain carries TRBV19 and TRBJ2-1; D is ambiguous. CDR1 LNHDA and CDR2 SQIVND come from the germline V gene (reference sequence). Between the trimmed V and J ends, which lost 0 bases and 15 bases, there was a span of 15 bases. This CDR3 spans 13 amino acids. The full variable domain, with the rest looked up from reference TRBV19 and TRBJ2-1, is DGGITQSPKYLFRKEGQNVTLSCEQNLNHDAMYWYRQDPGQGLRLIYYSQIVNDFQKGDIAEGYSVSREKKESFPLTVTSAQKNPTAFYLCASSIDFRSPPFFGPGTRLTVL.

This clonotype was seen repeatedly, ten times or more. This sequence joins TRBV18 and TRBJ1-1, with 8 bases identical to TRBD1. Germline V gene data show CDR1 as KGHSH and CDR2 as LQKENI. The V segment lost 1 base and the J segment 6 bases; nucleotides outside the gene matches: 4. The CDR3 sequence is 14 residues long. In DNA, the CDR3 is TGTGCCAGCTCACCACTCAGGGGGCTTGCTGAAGCTTTCTTT. It encodes CASSPLRGLAEAFF.

This clonotype was seen only a few times. The CDR3 DNA is TGTGCCAGTAGTATCGTTCTGGGACTAGCGGGAGGAGTCCGCACAGATACGCAGTATTTT. The encoded protein is CASSIVLGLAGGVRTDTQYF. The rearrangement links TRBV19 to TRBJ2-3; 15 nucleotides match TRBD2. Germline V lookup: CDR1 LNHDA, CDR2 SQIVND (reference sequence). V dropped 3 bases and J dropped 1; count of bases not matched to a gene: 11. CDR3 length: 20 amino acids. The whole variable domain, remainder taken from reference TRBV19 and TRBJ2-3, is DGGITQSPKYLFRKEGQNVTLSCEQNLNHDAMYWYRQDPGQGLRLIYYSQIVNDFQKGDIAEGYSVSREKKESFPLTVTSAQKNPTAFYLCASSIVLGLAGGVRTDTQYFGPGTRLTVL.

The chain links TRBV2 to TRBJ2-7, with 8 nucleotides matching TRBD1. The length of the CDR3 is 16 residues. J was trimmed by 5 bases and V by 3 bases; bases with no gene match: 12. The germline V gene has CDR1 SNHLY and CDR2 FYNNEI. CDR3: CASSDGWTGIVNEQYF. The CDR3 region has the DNA TGTGCCAGCAGTGATGGGTGGACAGGGATTGTTAACGAGCAGTACTTC.

The rearrangement links TRBV29-1 to TRBJ2-7; D is ambiguous. Germline V gene lookup returns CDR1 SQVTM and CDR2 ANQGSEA. The CDR3 totals 12 residues. Trimming left V 4 bases short and J 2 bases short, with 9 bases between. The CDR3 loop is CSVVQGPYEQYF. In DNA form, the CDR3 reads TGCAGCGTTGTACAAGGACCCTACGAGCAGTACTTC.

In this sample, this clonotype turned up many times. The CDR3 sequence: CASSLNPGTYEQYF. As DNA, the CDR3 is TGCGCCAGCAGCTTGAATCCGGGAACCTACGAGCAGTACTTC. The V and J genes are TRBV5-1 and TRBJ2-7; maybe TRBD2 (5 bases). The CDR3 has 14 amino acids. V was clipped by 1 base and J by 2 bases, with 10 bases between them. Germline V gene data show CDR1 as SGHRS and CDR2 as YFSETQ.

V is TRBV3-1 and J is TRBJ2-1; D remains unclear. There are 15 residues in the CDR3. Trimming stripped 2 bases from V and 0 bases from J, with 8 bases between. The germline V gene encodes CDR1 LGHDT and CDR2 YNNKEL (reference sequence). The CDR3 DNA reads as TGTGCCAGCAGCCAACCAGACGTCTCCTACAATGAGCAGTTCTTC. Its translation: CASSQPDVSYNEQFF.

Ten or more counts support this clonotype. This chain joins TRBV2 and TRBJ2-1, with TRBD2 matching over 13 bases. Germline loops: CDR1 SNHLY, CDR2 FYNNEI. After removal of 6 bases from V and 0 bases from J, the junction contained 8 bases not matched to a gene. The CDR3 totals 18 residues. The CDR3 reads CASRAGLAGSPSYNEQFF. The CDR3 DNA reads TGTGCCAGCAGGGCGGGACTAGCGGGATCCCCCTCCTACAATGAGCAGTTCTTC.

This clonotype appeared many times. In DNA, the CDR3 is TGTGCCAGCAGATCCGACACGTTATCGAACACTGAAGCTTTCTTT. Translating gives CASRSDTLSNTEAFF. This chain uses TRBV2 with TRBJ1-1; D gene unclear. The CDR3 runs to 15 residues. V was clipped by 6 bases and J by 1 base, with 15 bases between them. From germline, CDR1 is SNHLY and CDR2 FYNNEI. Variable domain in full (rest from reference TRBV2 and TRBJ1-1): EPEVTQTPSHQVTQMGQEVILRCVPISNHLYFYWYRQILGQKVEFLVSFYNNEISEKSEIFDDQFSVERPDGSNFTLKIRSTKLEDSAMYFCASRSDTLSNTEAFFGQGTRLTVV.

This clonotype was counted between two and nine times. A much larger clone sits a single nucleotide away, making a read error possible. V is TRBV20-1 and J is TRBJ2-1, with 14 nucleotides matching TRBD2. The CDR3 runs 16 residues. Germline assignment: CDR1 DFQATT and CDR2 SNEGSKA (reference sequence). Here the CDR3 DNA reads TGCAGTGCTTGGGGACTAGCGGGAGTATCCTACAATGAGCAGCTCTTC. Its translation is CSAWGLAGVSYNEQLF.

The table lists this clonotype with many counts. V is TRBV6-1 and J is TRBJ1-6; D perhaps matches TRBD1 (5 bases). The V end was cut by 6 bases, the J end by 5 bases, with 8 bases between. The CDR3 length is 13 residues. Germline CDR1 MNHNS, CDR2 SASEGT. Here the CDR3 reads CASRDTNNSPLHF. The CDR3 region has the DNA TGTGCCAGCAGGGACACCAATAATTCACCCCTCCACTTT.

This clonotype occurred many times. The chain is built from TRBV4-2 and TRBJ2-3, with a possible D match to TRBD1 (5 bases). This CDR3 is built from 16 residues. V was cut by 1 base and J by 3 bases, with 14 bases left in between. Germline values: CDR1 LGHNA, CDR2 YNFKEQ. The CDR3 loop reads CASSQGQNRLTDTQYF. CDR3 DNA sequence: TGTGCCAGCAGCCAAGGACAGAACCGCCTTACAGATACGCAGTATTTT.